The 19 T cell receptor beta chains given below trace back to one sample, sequenced in a study of T cells after posttransplantation cyclophosphamide. Using immunoSEQ multiplex PCR, the repertoire was profiled, and TCRdb retains in-frame clones only, with some absent. The sample has around 17,000 clones; roughly 80% are singletons. Controls had myeloablative marrow grafts with methotrexate and calcineurin inhibitor, sampled at 1 year. Sequencing was performed on PBMCs, taken roughly 460 days after allogeneic stem cell transplant with calcineurin inhibitor and methotrexate. The receptors were gathered from a male patient between 25 and 40 years old who received an allogeneic stem cell transplant from an unrelated donor, was CMV-positive, and had acute and chronic GVHD. The graft donor may have given rise to some T cells.

The chain recombines TRBV11-2 with TRBJ1-1, with D perhaps matching TRBD1 (5 bases). Trimming left V 2 bases short and J 3 bases short, with 10 bases between. The CDR3 consists of 14 residues. CDR1 is SGHAT and CDR2 is FQNNGV in the germline V gene. The CDR3 loop reads CASSLLGLYTEAFF. The CDR3 bases are TGTGCCAGCAGCTTATTGGGACTGTACACTGAAGCTTTCTTT.

This clone was recorded a few times. The genes are TRBV6-4 and TRBJ1-5; D not certain. CDR1 is MRHNA and CDR2 is SNTAGT in the germline V gene. Trimming left V 2 bases short and J 7 bases short, with 9 bases between. The CDR3 loop spans 13 amino acids. CDR3 nucleotide sequence: TGTGCCAGCAGTGACGAGAGGTTCCAGCCCCAGCATTTT. It codes for CASSDERFQPQHF.

The chain couples TRBV6-4 to TRBJ2-7, with 15 bases aligning to TRBD2. Germline V lookup: CDR1 MRHNA, CDR2 SNTAGT. The length of the CDR3 is 15 residues. J was trimmed by 0 bases and V by 11 bases; bases with no gene match: 5. The CDR3 region is CARGTSGRSSYEQYF. CDR3 coding DNA: TGTGCCCGGGGGACTAGCGGGAGGAGCTCCTACGAGCAGTACTTC.

J is TRBJ2-3 and V is TRBV7-2; 14 nucleotides align to TRBD2. V lost 5 bases, J lost 3 bases, and 4 bases stayed unmatched. There are 16 residues in the CDR3. CDR1 SGHTA and CDR2 FQGNSA come from the germline V gene. Written as DNA, the CDR3 is TGTGCCAGCAGCATAGGACTAGCGGGAGGTACAGATACGCAGTATTTT. It yields the protein CASSIGLAGGTDTQYF.

In this sample, this clone turned up once. The chain combines TRBV6-5 with TRBJ2-7, with TRBD1 identical over 8 bases. Germline V gene lookup returns CDR1 MNHEY and CDR2 SVGAGI. Trimming removed 8 bases from V and 4 bases from J; junction bases left unmatched: 7. The CDR3 is 13 residues long. CDR3 coding DNA: TGTGCCAGCCGGGACAGGTTCGCATACGAGCAGTACTTC. This sequence encodes CASRDRFAYEQYF.

The chain joins TRBV19 to TRBJ1-4; perhaps TRBD1 as D (6 bases). The CDR3 spans 14 residues. V gave up 6 bases and J gave up 8 bases, with 16 bases separating them. Per the germline V gene, CDR1 is LNHDA and CDR2 is SQIVND (reference sequence). CDR3 in DNA: TGTGCCAGTAGGACCAGGGGCAGCACCGAAAAACTGTTTTTT. It specifies CASRTRGSTEKLFF.

For this clone: Other DNA sequences from this sample encode an identical CDR3 as well. This chain uses TRBV7-2 with TRBJ2-5, with 13 bases aligning to TRBD2. The CDR3 is 19 residues long. CDR1 is SGHTA, CDR2 FQGNSA, per germline. J was trimmed by 1 base and V by 5 bases; bases with no gene match: 13. The CDR3 DNA sequence: TGTGCCAGCAGCCTCATTTTCCAGGGACTAGCGGGGTCCCAAGAGACCCAGTACTTC. It codes for CASSLIFQGLAGSQETQYF. Looking up the rest from reference TRBV7-2 and TRBJ2-5 gives the full variable domain: GAGVSQSPSNKVTEKGKDVELRCDPISGHTALYWYRQSLGQGLEFLIYFQGNSAPDKSGLPSDRFSAERTGGSVSTLTIQRTQQEDSAVYLCASSLIFQGLAGSQETQYFGPGTRLLVL.

The chain couples TRBV19 to TRBJ2-7; D is unclear. This CDR3 is built from 14 residues. Looked up from germline, CDR1 is LNHDA and CDR2 is SQIVND (reference sequence). V was pared by 2 bases and J by 2 bases, with 10 bases between. Written as DNA, the CDR3 is TGTGCCAGTAGTATAATAGCAGAAACCTACGAGCAGTACTTC. Translation gives CASSIIAETYEQYF.

CDR3 bases: TGTGCCAGCAGCGTAGTTGGGGGCTCCGAGCAGTACTTC. It is translated as CASSVVGGSEQYF. The chain joins TRBV9 to TRBJ2-7, with D perhaps matching TRBD1 (6 bases). Trimming took 0 bases from V and 6 from J, leaving 10 bases between them. The CDR3 is made up of 13 amino acids. The germline V gene encodes CDR1 SGDLS and CDR2 YYNGEE.

The J gene is TRBJ2-7, the V gene TRBV30, with 8 bases that match TRBD2. Germline CDR1 is GTSNPN and CDR2 is SVGIG (reference sequence). This CDR3 spans 15 amino acids. Trimming took 8 bases from V and 3 from J; bases not matched to a gene: 15. The CDR3 sequence: CASRIPGGADYEQYF. The CDR3 nucleotides are TGTGCCAGCAGGATCCCGGGGGGGGCGGACTACGAGCAGTACTTC.

In its sample, this clone is medium-sized (0.01 to 0.1%). The chain combines TRBV5-1 with TRBJ1-2; TRBD1 matches 7 bases. This CDR3 spans 16 amino acids. The germline gives CDR1 SGHRS, CDR2 YFSETQ. V was pared by 2 bases and J by 3 bases, with 10 bases of the junction left unmatched. CDR3 region: CASSFDPLRGDYGYTF. For the CDR3, the DNA is TGCGCCAGCAGCTTCGATCCCCTCAGGGGGGACTATGGCTACACCTTC.

The rearrangement joins TRBV5-4 to TRBJ2-2; D remains unclear. Germline values: CDR1 SGHNT, CDR2 YYREEE (reference sequence). The ends were cut back, 1 base at V and 4 bases at J, with 11 bases in the middle. The CDR3 has 15 residues. In DNA, the CDR3 is TGTGCCAGCAGCTTGCCCCCTGTCGGCACCGGGGAGCTGTTTTTT. Translation gives CASSLPPVGTGELFF.

This chain uses TRBV6-1 with TRBJ2-5; D call uncertain. V lost 5 bases and J lost 1, with 11 bases in between. CDR1 MNHNS and CDR2 SASEGT come from the germline V gene. The CDR3 runs 14 residues. The CDR3 nucleotides read TGTGCCAGCAGTCCCCCTACAGCCCAAGAGACCCAGTACTTC. Encoded protein: CASSPPTAQETQYF.

The CDR3 spells CASSPTRLGAGGNTGELFF. The CDR3 nucleotides read TGTGCCAGCAGTCCGACCCGTTTAGGGGCGGGGGGGAACACCGGGGAGCTGTTTTTT. J is TRBJ2-2 and V is TRBV2; 8 positions agree with TRBD2. The CDR3 sequence is 19 residues long. V lost 5 bases to trimming and J lost 1 base; unmatched junction nucleotides: 15. The germline V gene encodes CDR1 SNHLY and CDR2 FYNNEI.

The J gene is TRBJ2-7, the V gene TRBV9; the D gene is possibly TRBD2 (6 bases). Per germline, CDR1 SGDLS and CDR2 YYNGEE. The CDR3 covers 13 residues. V gave up 2 bases and J gave up 3 bases, with 9 bases separating them. CDR3 coding DNA: TGTGCCAGCAGCGTCGGAGGGTACTACGAGCAGTACTTC. Its protein product is CASSVGGYYEQYF.

This clone was recorded only once. The genes are TRBV7-8 and TRBJ2-3; 12 nucleotides match TRBD2. The CDR3 is made up of 16 amino acids. V was clipped by 6 bases and J by 5 bases; unmatched bases: 9. Germline-derived CDR1 and CDR2 are SGHVS and FQNEAQ. The CDR3 DNA is TGTGCCAGCAGATTTACTAGCGGGGGGCCGGAAGATACGCAGTATTTT. Translated: CASRFTSGGPEDTQYF.

V gene TRBV28 combines with J gene TRBJ2-5, with a tentative D call TRBD2 (6 bases). This CDR3 comprises 15 residues. Deletions cut 6 bases from V and 2 bases from J, with 16 bases between. Germline V CDR1 and CDR2: MDHEN, SYDVKM. The CDR3 sequence is CASSIPGVGQETQYF. The CDR3 DNA reads as TGTGCCAGCAGCATACCGGGGGTAGGGCAAGAGACCCAGTACTTC. The variable domain in full, with the rest retrieved from reference TRBV28 and TRBJ2-5, is DVKVTQSSRYLVKRTGEKVFLECVQDMDHENMFWYRQDPGLGLRLIYFSYDVKMKEKGDIPEGYSVSREKKERFSLILESASTNQTSMYLCASSIPGVGQETQYFGPGTRLLVL.

The J gene is TRBJ2-2, the V gene TRBV2; D remains unclear. Germline CDR1 SNHLY, CDR2 FYNNEI. CDR3 size: 14 residues. Trimming took off 5 bases at V and 7 bases at J, with 14 bases between the two ends. The CDR3 nucleotides read TGTGCCAGCAGTCTCACACCACAGAGCGGGGAGCTGTTTTTT. Translation: CASSLTPQSGELFF.

The chain employs TRBV9 and TRBJ2-1; D is perhaps TRBD2 (5 bases). Germline V gene lookup returns CDR1 SGDLS and CDR2 YYNGEE. Trimming left V 0 bases short and J 2 bases short, with 9 bases between. The CDR3 extends over 15 amino acids. The CDR3 reads CASSVGTPTYNEQFF. The CDR3 DNA reads as TGTGCCAGCAGCGTAGGGACTCCCACCTACAATGAGCAGTTCTTC. Combining the CDR3 with reference TRBV9 and TRBJ2-1 gives the whole variable domain DSGVTQTPKHLITATGQRVTLRCSPRSGDLSVYWYQQSLDQGLQFLIQYYNGEERAKGNILERFSAQQFPDLHSELNLSSLELGDSALYFCASSVGTPTYNEQFFGPGTRLTVL.